This T cell receptor beta chain stems from a study of shared clonotypes between healthy human individuals. General study results and limits: Rarefaction showed sorted-subset sequencing was incomplete despite large depth.

Donors, healthy HIV-negative adults, lacked recent acute infections or vaccinations. Losses at the gene ends were 3 bases for V and 6 bases for J; bases not matched to a gene: 5. Germline values: CDR1 SGDLS, CDR2 YYNGEE. The CDR3 runs to 15 residues. Sequenced by immunoSEQ multiplex PCR; TCRdb stores in-frame clones only, minus some. The table records roughly 2.6 million clones, approximately 94% of them present only once. On this clone: The antigen remains unidentified.

Sequences were obtained from naive CD4+ T cells sorted from blood. Subset noted: CD45RA+ positively selected. The chain recombines TRBV9 with TRBJ1-6; TRBD1 matches at 8 bases. The receptor was isolated from a man between 18 and 35 years old in good health. The CDR3 region is CASSGTGLVNSPLHF. CDR3 nucleotide sequence: TGTGCCAGCAGCGGGACAGGGCTTGTTAATTCACCCCTCCACTTT. Drawing the rest from reference TRBV9 and TRBJ1-6, the complete variable domain is DSGVTQTPKHLITATGQRVTLRCSPRSGDLSVYWYQQSLDQGLQFLIQYYNGEERAKGNILERFSAQQFPDLHSELNLSSLELGDSALYFCASSGTGLVNSPLHFGNGTRLTVT.